This section outlines one T cell receptor (beta chain) sequence together with its context. What antigen it recognizes has not been identified. No qualities accompany the bases; no much larger clone lies one base away. The sample originates from a study of Graves' ophthalmopathy and Graves' hyperthyroidism (dated by TCRdb to the late 2010s). Turning to the overall study: Hyperthyroidism was considered stable if no progression to ophthalmopathy occurred within 18 months of follow-up. The study used TCR beta repertoire signatures to distinguish Graves' ophthalmopathy from Graves' hyperthyroidism and to predict progression to ophthalmopathy. In total, some 130 blood samples were TCR-sequenced: approximately 42 ophthalmopathy, some 80 hyperthyroidism and some 17 hyperthyroidism-to-ophthalmopathy patients. To explore V-J signatures that distinguish ophthalmopathy from hyperthyroidism, a discovery set of more than 90 patients was enrolled, made up of 40 to 45 with ophthalmopathy and 57 with stable hyperthyroidism. The independent validation cohort included about 19 hyperthyroidism patients plus 17 patients who later progressed from hyperthyroidism to ophthalmopathy. In five to seven hyperthyroidism patients, T-cell repertoires of thyroid tissue and blood were compared. Once sampling was done, hyperthyroidism patients were given methimazole at a starting dose of 30 mg daily, while ophthalmopathy patients were given high-dose intravenous methylprednisolone.

Broad study findings and their caveats: Among expanded thyroid clonotypes with frequency above 0.001, most also showed up in blood, which suggests that blood repertoires may reflect the thyroid immune response. No statistical method was used to predetermine the sample size, and group allocation was not hidden from the investigators. In cross-validation, the 13-signature model distinguished ophthalmopathy from stable hyperthyroidism with just over 85% sensitivity and approximately 81% specificity, and in the test set the corresponding values were about 80% and 75%. In validation, the model predicted ophthalmopathy progression with about 71% sensitivity and roughly 78% specificity; 12 predicted patients were CT-confirmed with GO in a median of around 6 months.

Trimming removed 3 bases from V and 13 bases from J; the gene matches leave 3 bases unexplained. For CDR1 and CDR2, the germline V gene lists SGHAT and FQNNGV. Its CDR3 holds 10 amino acids, cysteine through phenylalanine. Only the CDR3 region is kept as DNA, spanning 30 bases read in frame from base 1. Patients with hyperthyroidism were aged 18 to 65 years, had been newly diagnosed, and had a disease duration of less than 2 months. Anyone with other autoimmune diseases, uncontrolled infections, pregnancy or lactation was excluded from the study. Clinical symptoms, serum thyroxine, TRAb, thyroid ultrasound and orbital computed tomography were used for diagnosis. Total RNA was extracted with Trizol reagent and quality-checked on an Agilent 2100 Bioanalyzer. For repertoire sequencing, TCR beta CDR3 regions were amplified from RNA transcripts. The first round of RT-PCR was done with HTBI primers and the Qiagen OneStep RT-PCR kit, and was followed by a second round of multiplex PCR, then size selection and purification. Sequencing of the libraries was carried out on an Illumina HiSeq2000 in paired-end mode with 100 bp reads. Turning to the authors' computational methods: Reads were processed with SOAPnuke, discarding reads with adapters, uncalled bases, mean Phred below 15, or no exact constant-primer or identifier match. COPE v1.2.5 was used to merge the high-quality paired reads. Clonotypes were defined as unique nucleotide sequences and were aligned to IMGT TRB V, D and J references using MiTCR v1.1. The analysis was limited to V-J combinations with a frequency above 0.0001, which together covered 99% to 99.2% of the repertoires. For each V-J combination, a TCR clonal expansion and chaos score was defined as F50 clonal expansion divided by the chaos observed in the TCRdist matrix. Welch's t-statistics and random forest were used to reduce the features to approximately 13 V-J combinations, which were then used as input to a naive Bayes classifier. Thyroid-blood repertoire similarity was quantified with the Morisita-Horn index. TCRdb redid the processing of the public reads, applying fastp at Q25 and MiXCR, and retained in-frame beta chains. Duplicate CDR3 protein sequences are folded into a single record with the most common DNA and genes. The V and J calls were not made by the authors but by TCRdb's processing. This sample lists approximately 1.2 million distinct CDR3 sequences; roughly 35% were detected once. Clones ranked in the top ten supply roughly 10% of the sample.

The sequencing sample was made of peripheral blood or thyroid tissue (not recorded which). The TCR originated in an adult man with Graves' hyperthyroidism. This sequence uses TRBV11-2 and TRBJ2-7; TRBD1 agrees with 7 junctional bases. The nucleotide sequence reads TGTGCCAGCAGCTTGGGACAGTACTACTTC. It is translated as CASSLGQYYF.